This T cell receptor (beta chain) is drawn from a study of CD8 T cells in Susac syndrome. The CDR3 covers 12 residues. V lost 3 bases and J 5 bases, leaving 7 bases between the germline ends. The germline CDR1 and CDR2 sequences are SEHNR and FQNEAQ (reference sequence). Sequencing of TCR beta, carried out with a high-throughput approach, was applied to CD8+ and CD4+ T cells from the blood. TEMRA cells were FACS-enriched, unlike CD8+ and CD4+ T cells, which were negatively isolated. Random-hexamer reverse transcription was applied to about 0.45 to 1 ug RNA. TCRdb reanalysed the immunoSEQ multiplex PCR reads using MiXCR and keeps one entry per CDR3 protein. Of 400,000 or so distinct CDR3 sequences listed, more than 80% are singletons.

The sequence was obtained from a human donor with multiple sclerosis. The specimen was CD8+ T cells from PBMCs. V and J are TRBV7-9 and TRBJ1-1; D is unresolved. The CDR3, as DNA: TGTGCCAGCAGCTTCCCGAGGACTGAAGCTTTCTTT. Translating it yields CASSFPRTEAFF.